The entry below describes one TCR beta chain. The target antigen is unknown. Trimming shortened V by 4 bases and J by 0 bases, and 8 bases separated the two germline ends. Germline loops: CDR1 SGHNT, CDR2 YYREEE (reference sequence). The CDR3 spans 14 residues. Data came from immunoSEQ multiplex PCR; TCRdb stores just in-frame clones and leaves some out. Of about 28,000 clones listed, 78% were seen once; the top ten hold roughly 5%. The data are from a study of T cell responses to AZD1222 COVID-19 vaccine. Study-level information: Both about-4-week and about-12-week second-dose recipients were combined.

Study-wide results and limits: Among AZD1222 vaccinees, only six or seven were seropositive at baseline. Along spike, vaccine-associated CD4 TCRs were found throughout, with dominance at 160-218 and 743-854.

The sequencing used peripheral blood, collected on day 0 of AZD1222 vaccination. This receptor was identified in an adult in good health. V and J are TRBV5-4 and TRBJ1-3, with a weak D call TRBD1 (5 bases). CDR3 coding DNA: TGTGCCAGCAGCACGGACAACTCTGGAAACACCATATATTTT. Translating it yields CASSTDNSGNTIYF.